Each of the 8 T cell receptor beta chains below was sequenced from the same sample in a study of regulatory T cells in long-lasting Graves disease. Arm-PCR of CDR3 regions and iRepertoire HTBI primers were used to build TCR beta libraries. MiXCR was run by TCRdb on the multiplex PCR reads, yielding one entry per CDR3 protein. The profile shows about 660,000 distinct CDR3 sequences, around 30% of them singletons. Regarding time point: persistent/refractory GD, antithyroid drugs over 5 years with positive TRAb. Preparation of the TCR library used RNA extracted from PBMCs. The material was peripheral blood mononuclear cells (PBMCs), obtained when the disease was refractory, from a patient treated with antithyroid drugs. These receptors were obtained from a female donor with Graves disease.

The genes are TRBV19 and TRBJ2-5, with D possibly matching TRBD2 (6 bases). The CDR3 runs 15 residues. The V and J ends lost 6 bases and 2 bases respectively, with 16 bases between them. Germline V gene data show CDR1 as LNHDA and CDR2 as SQIVND (reference sequence). CDR3 bases: TGTGCCAGTAGCCAGCCAGCGGGCTCACAAGAGACCCAGTACTTC. Protein: CASSQPAGSQETQYF.

This clonotype was counted between two and nine times. The chain has TRBV24-1 and TRBJ2-5; D may be TRBD1 or TRBD2 (7 bases each). The germline V and J ends were trimmed by 5 bases and 4 bases, with 16 bases remaining between them. The CDR3 length is 15 residues. From germline, CDR1 is KGHDR and CDR2 SFDVKD. CDR3 DNA sequence: TGTGCCACCAGTGCGCGAGACAGGGAGGGAGAGACCCAGTACTTC. It encodes CATSARDREGETQYF.

This clonotype has just a few counts. For the CDR3, the DNA is TGTGCCACCAGTGATACGGACAGAAATCAGCCCCAGCATTTT. It encodes CATSDTDRNQPQHF. The chain recombines TRBV24-1 with TRBJ1-5, with a weak D call TRBD1 (6 bases). The germline gives CDR1 KGHDR, CDR2 SFDVKD. The V and J ends lost 3 bases and 4 bases respectively, with 9 bases between them. This CDR3 has 14 residues.

This clonotype was detected once. The CDR3 here is CAIRGLAGGVDTQYF. CDR3 in DNA: TGTGCCATCAGGGGACTAGCGGGAGGCGTAGATACGCAGTATTTT. The V gene is TRBV10-3, the J gene TRBJ2-3; 15 positions match TRBD2. V dropped 6 bases and J dropped 5; count of bases not matched to a gene: 3. This CDR3 is built from 15 residues. Germline CDR1 reads ENHRY; CDR2 reads SYGVKD.

To note about this clonotype: A much larger clone lies a single base off, so this may be a read error. Since the CDR3 does not end with the conserved phenylalanine or tryptophan, this likely comes from a read error. This sequence joins TRBV28 and TRBJ2-7, with 10 bases lining up with TRBD2. CDR1 MDHEN and CDR2 SYDVKM come from the germline V gene. CDR3 length: 14 residues. Unmatched junction bases numbered 5, after V lost 6 bases and J lost 3 bases. The CDR3 loop reads CASRPSGSLYEQYL. In DNA, the CDR3 is TGTGCCAGCAGACCTAGCGGGAGTCTCTACGAGCAGTACCTC.

The chain is built from TRBV12-3 or TRBV12-4 and TRBJ2-1, with D perhaps TRBD1 (6 bases). The V and J ends lost 4 bases and 7 bases respectively, with 8 bases between them. The CDR3 covers 12 residues. Written as DNA, the CDR3 is TGTGCCAGCAGTTACAGGGTAAATGAGCAGTTCTTC. Amino acids: CASSYRVNEQFF.

This chain links TRBV30 with TRBJ2-2; tentative D call: TRBD2 (6 bases). The CDR3 has 13 amino acids. Germline lookup yields CDR1 GTSNPN and CDR2 SVGIG (reference sequence). With 5 bases removed from V and 3 bases from J, the gap between germline ends came to 10 bases. The CDR3, as DNA: TGTGCCTGGGTCCGGGAGTACACCGGGGAGCTGTTTTTT. As protein: CAWVREYTGELFF. Full variable domain (remainder filled in from reference TRBV30 and TRBJ2-2): SQTIHQWPATLVQPVGSPLSLECTVEGTSNPNLYWYRQAAGRGLQLLFYSVGIGQISSEVPQNLSASRPQDRQFILSSKKLLLSDSGFYLCAWVREYTGELFFGEGSRLTVL.

A few counts support this clonotype. The chain joins TRBV29-1 to TRBJ1-2; D uncertain. Trimming took 4 bases from V and 0 from J, leaving 6 bases between them. The CDR3 has 12 amino acids. In germline, CDR1 is SQVTM, CDR2 ANQGSEA. For the CDR3, the DNA is TGCAGCGTTGTTGCATCTAACTATGGCTACACCTTC. It specifies CSVVASNYGYTF.